This TCR beta chain originates from a study of blood T cell repertoires in COVID-19. Overall study context: Some COVID-19 samples were acute and others convalescent; all came from the United States, Italy and Spain. Sources were T cells, B-cell-depleted T cells, or PBMCs; the material itself was cDNA or gDNA.

Original methodology: Estimated nucleated cell counts came from reference gene primer amplification. The repertoire was sequenced with immunoSEQ multiplex PCR; TCRdb's copy has only in-frame clones and lacks some. Clone size and the V and J calls come from that table; the DNA yielded D and trimming. The sample contains some 25,000 clones, around 86% of which appear only once. The CDR3 spans 17 residues. The germline gives CDR1 MDHEN, CDR2 SYDVKM. The germline V and J ends were trimmed by 1 base and 6 bases, with 19 bases remaining between them. Sequences were obtained from peripheral blood. This receptor was identified in a man aged 45-65 years with active COVID-19. The J gene is TRBJ1-5, the V gene TRBV28, with a tentative D call TRBD1 (6 bases). The CDR3 protein is CASSLLASQGQGQPQHF. The CDR3 DNA reads as TGTGCCAGCAGTTTATTGGCCTCACAGGGCCAGGGTCAGCCCCAGCATTTT. The full variable domain, completed using reference TRBV28 and TRBJ1-5, is DVKVTQSSRYLVKRTGEKVFLECVQDMDHENMFWYRQDPGLGLRLIYFSYDVKMKEKGDIPEGYSVSREKKERFSLILESASTNQTSMYLCASSLLASQGQGQPQHFGDGTRLSIL.